A single sample is the source of the 26 T cell receptor beta chains below, sequenced in a study of response to subunit inactivated influenza vaccine. Each CDR3 protein is one row after TCRdb ran MiXCR on the RT-PCR reads. Here the sample spans roughly 700,000 distinct CDR3 sequences, about 15% being singletons. The specimen comprised PBMCs from blood, sampled less than 15 days before vaccination. These receptors originate from a man in his fifties who received an inactivated influenza vaccine.

This clonotype turned up a few times. V and J are TRBV7-9 and TRBJ2-5; D tentatively reads TRBD1 or TRBD2 (5 bases each). The ends were cut back, 5 bases at V and 4 bases at J, with 17 bases in the middle. The CDR3 covers 15 residues. CDR1 and CDR2 (germline): SEHNR, FQNEAQ (reference sequence). The CDR3 protein is CASSLPMLGPETQYF. The DNA for the CDR3 is TGTGCCAGCAGCCTCCCCATGCTGGGACCAGAGACCCAGTACTTC.

This clonotype was observed at least ten times. The junction departs from the called germline gene at one end, perhaps through a read error. The chain employs TRBV7-2 and TRBJ2-3; D gene uncertain. CDR3 length equals 12 residues. CDR1 SGHTA and CDR2 FQGNSA come from the germline V gene. The CDR3 protein is CASSLERNTQYF. CDR3 in DNA: TGTGCCAGCAGTTTAGAAAGAAATACGCAGTATTTT.

The chain joins TRBV3-1 to TRBJ2-7; TRBD1 matches at 7 bases. Losses at the gene ends were 1 base for V and 3 bases for J; bases not matched to a gene: 15. The CDR3 runs 18 residues. In germline, CDR1 is LGHDT, CDR2 YNNKEL (reference sequence). The CDR3 reads CASSQVRGQRGSYYEQYF. The CDR3 coding sequence is TGTGCCAGCAGCCAAGTAAGGGGACAGAGAGGATCCTACTACGAGCAGTACTTC.

This clonotype was observed a handful of times. The chain uses TRBV7-9 and TRBJ2-2, with 13 nucleotides matching TRBD2. The V gene end was trimmed by 4 bases and the J gene end by 6 bases; junction bases not matched to a gene: 2. Per the germline V gene, CDR1 is SEHNR and CDR2 is FQNEAQ (reference sequence). The CDR3 length is 15 residues. CDR3 loop: CASSSGLAGPGELFF. In nucleotides, the CDR3 is TGTGCCAGCAGCTCGGGACTAGCGGGACCCGGGGAGCTGTTTTTT.

This clonotype has more than one count but fewer than ten. V usage is TRBV20-1 and J usage is TRBJ2-7; 8 bases are a match to TRBD2. The length of the CDR3 is 15 residues. V was clipped by 4 bases and J by 3 bases; unmatched bases: 11. Germline-derived CDR1 and CDR2 are DFQATT and SNEGSKA (reference sequence). The CDR3 loop is CSATTGTRRNYEQYF. CDR3 nucleotides: TGCAGTGCTACTACCGGGACTAGGAGAAACTACGAGCAGTACTTC.

This clonotype was detected only a few times. V usage is TRBV18 and J usage is TRBJ2-5, with D possibly TRBD1 on 6 matching bases. The germline V and J ends were trimmed by 5 bases and 2 bases, with 9 bases remaining between them. Germline CDR1 reads KGHSH; CDR2 reads LQKENI. The CDR3 runs to 13 residues. In DNA form, the CDR3 reads TGTGCCAGCTCAGGGGGCAGACAAGAGACCCAGTACTTC. Translating it yields CASSGGRQETQYF.

This clonotype was seen only a few times. This chain joins TRBV20-1 and TRBJ1-1; no firm D call. This CDR3 has 14 amino acids. Per germline, CDR1 DFQATT and CDR2 SNEGSKA (reference sequence). Trimming cost V 7 bases and J 3 bases, with 18 bases left between them. DNA for the CDR3: TGCAGTGTCCCCCGGACGGTGGGTCACACTGAAGCTTTCTTT. Translation: CSVPRTVGHTEAFF.

This clonotype was seen a handful of times. The chain carries TRBV20-1 and TRBJ1-5, with D possibly matching TRBD1 (5 bases). Looked up from germline, CDR1 is DFQATT and CDR2 is SNEGSKA (reference sequence). The V and J ends lost 0 bases and 2 bases respectively, with 11 bases between them. This CDR3 spans 15 amino acids. CDR3 in DNA: TGCAGTGCTAGAGAAGTTAGGGACGGCAATCAGCCCCAGCATTTT. Protein product: CSAREVRDGNQPQHF.

The chain recombines TRBV20-1 with TRBJ2-7, with 8 nucleotides matching TRBD1. CDR3 length: 14 amino acids. Germline V gene lookup returns CDR1 DFQATT and CDR2 SNEGSKA (reference sequence). J lost 2 bases, V lost 2 bases, and 5 bases had no gene match. The CDR3 DNA sequence: TGCAGTGCTAGACTACAGGGGGACGCCTACGAGCAGTACTTC. Protein: CSARLQGDAYEQYF.

The gene calls are TRBV7-8 and TRBJ2-6; TRBD1 is a possible D gene (6 bases). Germline V gives CDR1 SGHVS, CDR2 FQNEAQ. V lost 5 bases, J lost 0 bases, and 14 bases lay in between. CDR3 length: 17 residues. This CDR3 reads CASSAVTGISGANVLTF. CDR3 bases: TGTGCCAGCAGCGCCGTTACAGGGATCTCTGGGGCCAACGTCCTGACTTTC.

The chain has TRBV2 and TRBJ1-1; no definite D call. The germline gives CDR1 SNHLY, CDR2 FYNNEI. Trimming cost V 4 bases and J 1 base, with 13 bases left between them. The CDR3 spans 15 residues. The CDR3 loop reads CASSVARGANTEAFF. The CDR3 bases are TGTGCCAGCAGTGTGGCGAGAGGAGCGAACACTGAAGCTTTCTTT. The entire variable domain, with the rest obtained from reference TRBV2 and TRBJ1-1, is as follows: EPEVTQTPSHQVTQMGQEVILRCVPISNHLYFYWYRQILGQKVEFLVSFYNNEISEKSEIFDDQFSVERPDGSNFTLKIRSTKLEDSAMYFCASSVARGANTEAFFGQGTRLTVV.

A note on this clonotype: This may arise from a read error, as a much more abundant clone is one base away. V is TRBV6-2 or TRBV6-3 and J is TRBJ2-7; D perhaps matches TRBD2 (5 bases). The germline V gene has CDR1 MNHEY and CDR2 SVGEGT. The CDR3 runs to 13 residues. Trimming left V 2 bases short and J 3 bases short, with 8 bases between. The CDR3 region is CASSYGRDYEQYF. In nucleotides, the CDR3 is TGTGCCAGCAGTTACGGACGGGACTACGAGCAGTACTTC.

This clonotype was counted only a few times. V and J are TRBV20-1 and TRBJ2-7; TRBD2 matches at 8 bases. Germline assignment: CDR1 DFQATT and CDR2 SNEGSKA (reference sequence). With V trimmed by 6 bases and J by 2 bases, 18 bases remained unmatched. There are 17 residues in the CDR3. CDR3 nucleotide sequence: TGCAGTGCCAGACCCACTAGCGGAAGAGCCGACCCCTACGAGCAGTACTTC. It yields the protein CSARPTSGRADPYEQYF.

This clonotype was counted only a few times. The chain uses TRBV7-2 and TRBJ2-1; 8 nucleotides line up with TRBD2. Unmatched junction bases numbered 15, after V lost 6 bases and J lost 5 bases. CDR1 and CDR2 from the germline V gene are SGHTA and FQGNSA. This CDR3 is 17 amino acids long. In nucleotides, the CDR3 is TGTGCCAGCAGTCAAACAGCCGGGACTAGGACAGACAATGAGCAGTTCTTC. This codes for CASSQTAGTRTDNEQFF.

This clonotype was counted only a few times. The CDR3 DNA reads TGCAGCGTGCTGGCGGGGACAGGGTACTACAATGAGCAGTTCTTC. Translation gives CSVLAGTGYYNEQFF. This chain joins TRBV29-1 and TRBJ2-1; TRBD1 matches 9 bases. Germline V gene lookup returns CDR1 SQVTM and CDR2 ANQGSEA. The CDR3 spans 15 residues. V dropped 6 bases and J dropped 3; count of bases not matched to a gene: 9.

The V gene is TRBV12-3 or TRBV12-4, the J gene TRBJ2-3; possibly TRBD2 for D (6 bases). The CDR3 spans 14 residues. V was clipped by 5 bases and J by 6 bases, with 15 bases between them. The chain's CDR3 is CASSPREGRDTQYF. CDR3 DNA: TGTGCCAGCAGTCCCCGTGAAGGGAGGGATACGCAGTATTTT.

Points on this clonotype: A much larger clone differs from this one at a single base, so this may be a read error. The chain has TRBV5-6 and TRBJ2-3, with 8 bases lining up with TRBD1. Germline loops: CDR1 SGHDT, CDR2 YYEEEE. The CDR3 extends over 14 amino acids. The V and J ends lost 3 bases and 1 base, in that order; junction bases with no gene match: 1. This CDR3 reads CASSYRGGTDTQYF. The CDR3 DNA is TGTGCCAGCAGCTACAGGGGGGGCACAGATACGCAGTATTTT.

The chain links TRBV6-1 to TRBJ2-3, with unresolved D. Germline V gene data show CDR1 as MNHNS and CDR2 as SASEGT. The V end lost 3 bases, the J end lost 0 bases, and 7 bases lay between the germline ends. The CDR3 covers 14 residues. CDR3 residues: CASSDRPSTDTQYF. The DNA of the CDR3 is TGTGCCAGCAGTGACCGTCCTAGCACAGATACGCAGTATTTT.

This clonotype occurred many times. The chain joins TRBV5-1 to TRBJ2-7; 11 positions match TRBD1. Trimming at V came to 1 base and at J to 5 bases, leaving 8 bases not matched to a gene. The CDR3 spans 16 residues. Germline values: CDR1 SGHRS, CDR2 YFSETQ. DNA of the CDR3: TGCGCCAGCAGCTTGTTTGGGACAGGGGGTTCCAACGAGCAGTACTTC. It codes for CASSLFGTGGSNEQYF. Combining the CDR3 with reference TRBV5-1 and TRBJ2-7 gives the whole variable domain KAGVTQTPRYLIKTRGQQVTLSCSPISGHRSVSWYQQTPGQGLQFLFEYFSETQRNKGNFPGRFSGRQFSNSRSEMNVSTLELGDSALYLCASSLFGTGGSNEQYFGPGTRLTVT.

This clonotype was seen once. This sequence joins TRBV24-1 and TRBJ2-1, with 7 bases lining up with TRBD1. Unmatched junction bases numbered 9, after V lost 9 bases and J lost 2 bases. Germline V gene lookup returns CDR1 KGHDR and CDR2 SFDVKD. This CDR3 is built from 15 residues. Here the CDR3 reads CATPRTGGTYNEQFF. The CDR3 region has the DNA TGTGCCACCCCCCGGACAGGTGGGACCTACAATGAGCAGTTCTTC.

In its sample, this clonotype was seen a few times. The chain combines TRBV5-1 with TRBJ1-1, with 12 bases that match TRBD1. Losses at the gene ends were 0 bases for V and 3 bases for J; bases not matched to a gene: 6. CDR1 and CDR2 from the germline V gene are SGHRS and YFSETQ. The CDR3 totals 17 residues. In nucleotides, the CDR3 is TGCGCCAGCAGCTTGGGCGGGACAGGGGGCCCCTACACTGAAGCTTTCTTT. Translated: CASSLGGTGGPYTEAFF.

This clonotype was picked up a small number of times. The chain combines TRBV9 with TRBJ1-1, with 7 bases aligning to TRBD1. The V segment lost 5 bases and the J segment 7 bases; nucleotides outside the gene matches: 14. CDR1 and CDR2 (germline): SGDLS, YYNGEE. CDR3 length: 15 amino acids. The chain's CDR3 is CASSESTGVGSEAFF. DNA of the CDR3: TGTGCCAGCAGTGAATCTACAGGGGTGGGTAGTGAAGCTTTCTTT.

V usage is TRBV7-9 and J usage is TRBJ2-1, with 7 bases aligning to TRBD2. The germline gives CDR1 SEHNR, CDR2 FQNEAQ (reference sequence). V lost 1 base, J lost 7 bases, and 7 bases stayed unmatched. This CDR3 is 15 amino acids long. In DNA, the CDR3 is TGTGCCAGCAGCTTAGAGCGGGATAATGTTAATGAGCAGTTCTTC. Translation gives CASSLERDNVNEQFF. Based on the CDR3 plus reference TRBV7-9 and TRBJ2-1, the full variable domain is DTGVSQNPRHKITKRGQNVTFRCDPISEHNRLYWYRQTLGQGPEFLTYFQNEAQLEKSRLLSDRFSAERPKGSFSTLEIQRTEQGDSAMYLCASSLERDNVNEQFFGPGTRLTVL.

In this sample, this clonotype turned up a few times. The genes are TRBV29-1 and TRBJ2-3, with 8 nucleotides matching TRBD2. With 6 bases clipped from V and 2 bases from J, the junction kept 7 bases outside the gene matches. Germline V gene data show CDR1 as SQVTM and CDR2 as ANQGSEA. This CDR3 contains 14 residues. The CDR3, as DNA: TGCAGCGTCGACACTAGCGGCAACACAGATACGCAGTATTTT. Translating gives CSVDTSGNTDTQYF.

This chain links TRBV11-2 with TRBJ1-2; D gene ambiguous. Germline CDR1 is SGHAT and CDR2 is FQNNGV. Trimming pared 1 base from V and 14 bases from J, leaving 14 bases between. The CDR3 is 12 amino acids. DNA of the CDR3: TGTGCCAGCAGCTTAGGGTCGAGTAGAGGGACCTTC. Translation: CASSLGSSRGTF.

This chain connects TRBV27 to TRBJ1-5; D is ambiguous. Germline V gene data show CDR1 as MNHEY and CDR2 as SMNVEV (reference sequence). There are 13 residues in the CDR3. Trimming shortened V by 5 bases and J by 2 bases, and 7 bases separated the two germline ends. The CDR3 loop is CASSPVRNQPQHF. DNA for the CDR3: TGTGCCAGCAGTCCCGTGCGCAATCAGCCCCAGCATTTT.